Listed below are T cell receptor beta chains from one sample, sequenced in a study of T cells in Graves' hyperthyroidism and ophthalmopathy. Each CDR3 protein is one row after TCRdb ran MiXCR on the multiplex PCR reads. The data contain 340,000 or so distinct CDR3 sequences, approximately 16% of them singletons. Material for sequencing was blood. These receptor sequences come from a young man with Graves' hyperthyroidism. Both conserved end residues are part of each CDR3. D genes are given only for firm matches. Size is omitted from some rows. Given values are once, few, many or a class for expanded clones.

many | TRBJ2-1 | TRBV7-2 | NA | TGTGCCAGCAGCTTAAGGGGTCCCGACGGGCAGTTCTTC | CASSLRGPDGQFF
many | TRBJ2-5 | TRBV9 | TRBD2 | TGTGCCAGCAGCAGAAGCGGGAGCCCCGAAGAGACCCAGTACTTC | CASSRSGSPEETQYF
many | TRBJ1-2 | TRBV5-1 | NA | TGCGCCAGCAGCTTGGACACCAACTATGGCTACACCTTC | CASSLDTNYGYTF
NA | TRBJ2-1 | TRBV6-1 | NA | TGTGCCAGCAGTCCCGGGACCCCTGGGGCTGAGCAGTTCTTC | CASSPGTPGAEQFF
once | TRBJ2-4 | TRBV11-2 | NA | TGTGCCAGCAGCTTAAGTGACCTGGACATTCAGTACTTC | CASSLSDLDIQYF
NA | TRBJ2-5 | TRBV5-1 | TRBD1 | TGCGCCAGCAGCTTGGAAATAACAGGGGGATGGGAGACCCAGTACTTC | CASSLEITGGWETQYF
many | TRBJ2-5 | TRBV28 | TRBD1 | TGTGCCAGCAGTAACCGGGACAGGGCAAACTTC | CASSNRDRANF
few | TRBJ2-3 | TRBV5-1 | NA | TGCGCCAGCAGCTTGGGGGTGCCGGACCATACGCAGTATTTT | CASSLGVPDHTQYF
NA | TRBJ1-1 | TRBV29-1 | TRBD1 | TGCAGCGTTGAGGAGGTTGGTTGGGACAGGGGAACTGAAGCTTTCTTT | CSVEEVGWDRGTEAFF
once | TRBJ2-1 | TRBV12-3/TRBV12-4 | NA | TGTGCCGGCGGAGTATCCTACAATGAGCAGTTCTTC | CAGGVSYNEQFF
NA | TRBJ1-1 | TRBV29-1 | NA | TGCAGCGCCACCCTGGGGGGTACTGAAGCTTTCTTT | CSATLGGTEAFF
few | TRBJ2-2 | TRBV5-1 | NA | TGCGCCAGCAGCCCGGGAGACGGGACCGGGGAGCTGTTTTTT | CASSPGDGTGELFF
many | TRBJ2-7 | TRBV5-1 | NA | TGCGCCAGCTCTCTCTCGGACTACAACGAGCAGTACTTC | CASSLSDYNEQYF
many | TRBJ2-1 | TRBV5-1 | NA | TGCGCCAGCAGCTTGGCAGGGCATGAGCAGTTCTTC | CASSLAGHEQFF
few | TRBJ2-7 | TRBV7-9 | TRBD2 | TGTGCCAGCAGCTGGCTAGCGGGAGGCCCCCGTACCGTTGAGCAGTACTTC | CASSWLAGGPRTVEQYF
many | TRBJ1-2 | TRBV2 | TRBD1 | TGTGCCAGCAGCAAATTCCTCGGGACAGCGGTCTATGGCTACACCTTC | CASSKFLGTAVYGYTF
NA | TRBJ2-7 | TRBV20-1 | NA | TGCAGTGCTAGAGCGGACAGGGAGGGGGTATACGAGCAGTACTTC | CSARADREGVYEQYF
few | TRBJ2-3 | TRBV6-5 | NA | TGTGCCAGCAGTTACTCGACCCAATTACAGGGTTCAGATACGCAGTATTTT | CASSYSTQLQGSDTQYF
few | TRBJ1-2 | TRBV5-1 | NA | TGCGCCAGCAGCGCGGAGGGAGGCTATGGCTACACCTTC | CASSAEGGYGYTF
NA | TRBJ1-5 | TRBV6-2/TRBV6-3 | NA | TGTGCCAGCAAGGACCGGGCCGATGGGGGGAATCAGCCCCAGCATTTT | CASKDRADGGNQPQHF
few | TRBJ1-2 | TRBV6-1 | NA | TGTGCCAGCGCAGGAGCTAACTATGGCTACACCTTC | CASAGANYGYTF
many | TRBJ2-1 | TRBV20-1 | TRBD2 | TGCAGTGCGAGTAGGGCGGGAGGTTTAAATGAGCAGTTCTTC | CSASRAGGLNEQFF
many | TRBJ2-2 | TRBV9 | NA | TGTGCCAGCAGCGTAAGCGGGTCCCCGAACACCGGGGAGCTGTTTTTT | CASSVSGSPNTGELFF
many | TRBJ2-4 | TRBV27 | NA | TGTGCCAGCAGTTTTAGTAACAAAAACATTCAGTACTTC | CASSFSNKNIQYF
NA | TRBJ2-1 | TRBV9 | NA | TGTGCCAGCAGCGTAGAGGAGGGGGCCGCCGGGAGGGAGCAGTTCTTC | CASSVEEGAAGREQFF
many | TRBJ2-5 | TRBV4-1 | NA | TGCGCCAGCAGCCAAGATATGGCGCGGACCCAGTACTTC | CASSQDMARTQYF
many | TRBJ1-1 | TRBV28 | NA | TGTGCCAGCAGTTTGTCACGGGGGGCAGGGGCGAACACTGAAGCTTTCTTT | CASSLSRGAGANTEAFF
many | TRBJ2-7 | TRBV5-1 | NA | TGCGCCAGCAGCTTCCGTGGTTCACCCTACGAGCAGTACTTC | CASSFRGSPYEQYF
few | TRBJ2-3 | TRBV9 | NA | TGTGCCAGCACTCCGGCGGGCACAGATACGCAGTATTTT | CASTPAGTDTQYF
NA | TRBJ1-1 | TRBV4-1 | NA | TGCGCCAGCAGCCAAGTCGTGGGGACTGAAGCTTTCTTT | CASSQVVGTEAFF
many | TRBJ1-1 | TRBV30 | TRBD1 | TGTGCCTGGAGAGTCGGGGACAGGGGATTTATCGGTTCGGCTTTCTTT | CAWRVGDRGFIGSAFF
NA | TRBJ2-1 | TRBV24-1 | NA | TGTGCCACCAGTAGCGATTCGGCTGAGCAGTTCTTC | CATSSDSAEQFF
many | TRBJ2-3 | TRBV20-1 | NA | TGCAGTGCTAGAGATTATAGGAGCGGTAACACAGATACGCAGTATTTT | CSARDYRSGNTDTQYF
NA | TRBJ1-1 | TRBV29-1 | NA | TGCAGCGTGCAGTACGGAGGGTGGAGCACTGAAGCTTTCTTT | CSVQYGGWSTEAFF
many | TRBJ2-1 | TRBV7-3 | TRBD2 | TGTGCCAGCAGCCAACAGTTGTGGACTAGCAGTGAGCAGTTCTTC | CASSQQLWTSSEQFF
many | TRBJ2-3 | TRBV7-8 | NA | TGTGCCAGCAGCCACGTATTAGATACGCAGTATTTT | CASSHVLDTQYF
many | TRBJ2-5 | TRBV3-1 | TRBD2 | TGTGCCAGCAGCCAAGATTTGGGGGGGTCCAACCAAGAGACCCAGTACTTC | CASSQDLGGSNQETQYF
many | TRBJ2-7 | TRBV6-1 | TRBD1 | TGTGCCAGCAGTGAAGGGACAGGGCTCAACGAGCAGTACTTC | CASSEGTGLNEQYF
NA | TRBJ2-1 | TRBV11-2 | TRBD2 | TGTGCCAGCAGCTTGGGTACTAGCGGGAGAAAATCGGGAGATGAGCAGTTCTTC | CASSLGTSGRKSGDEQFF
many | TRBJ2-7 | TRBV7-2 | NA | TGTGCCAGCAGCTTAGTTCGGTCAGATCCCTACGAGCAGTACTTC | CASSLVRSDPYEQYF
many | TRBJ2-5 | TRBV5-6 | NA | TGTGCCAGCAGCTTGGGACGGACGTACCAAGAGACCCAGTACTTC | CASSLGRTYQETQYF
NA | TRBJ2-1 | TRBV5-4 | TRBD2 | TGTGCCAGCAGCGGGGGACTAGCGGGATTCAATGAGCAGTTCTTC | CASSGGLAGFNEQFF
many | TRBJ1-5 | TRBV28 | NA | TGTGCCAGCAGTTTTCAGGTCCCGGGGGCTTATCAGCCCCAGCATTTT | CASSFQVPGAYQPQHF
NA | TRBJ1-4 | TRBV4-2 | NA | TGTGCCAGCCGGATTGGAGGGGCCTTCCTTAATGAAAAACTGTTTTTT | CASRIGGAFLNEKLFF
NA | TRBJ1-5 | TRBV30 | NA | TGTGCCTGGAGTATCGGACCAAATCAGCCCCAGCATTTT | CAWSIGPNQPQHF
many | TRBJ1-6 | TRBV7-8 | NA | TGTGCCAGCAGCTTATCCCGGGACAACTCACCCCTCCACTTT | CASSLSRDNSPLHF
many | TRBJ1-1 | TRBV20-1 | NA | TGCAGTGCTAGAGGCGGCACTGAAGCTTTCTTT | CSARGGTEAFF
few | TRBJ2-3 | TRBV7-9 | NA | TGTGCCAGCAGCCCCGGGACCGATTTTAGCACAGATACGCAGTATTTT | CASSPGTDFSTDTQYF
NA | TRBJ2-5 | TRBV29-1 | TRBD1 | TGCAGCGTTGAGGGACAGTTCCTGAGGGAGACCCAGTACTTC | CSVEGQFLRETQYF
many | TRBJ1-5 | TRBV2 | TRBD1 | TGTGCCAGCAGTGATTCGGGACAGGGGTCGGCTCAGCCCCAGCATTTT | CASSDSGQGSAQPQHF
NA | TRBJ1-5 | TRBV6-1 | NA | TGTGCCAGCAAGGGAGGGGCGACAAATCAGCCCCAGCATTTT | CASKGGATNQPQHF
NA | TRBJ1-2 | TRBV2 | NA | TGTGCCAGCAGTAGCGACAGCCGCTACTATGGCTACACCTTC | CASSSDSRYYGYTF
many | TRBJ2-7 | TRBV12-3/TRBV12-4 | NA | TGTGCCAGCAGTTTATCGGGCGTGGGCTACGAGCAGTACTTC | CASSLSGVGYEQYF
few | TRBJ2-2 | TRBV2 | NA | TGTGCCACCTCCTCCGGGGGAACCGGGGAGCTGTTTTTT | CATSSGGTGELFF
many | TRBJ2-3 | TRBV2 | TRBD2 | TGTGCCAGGGGACTAGAAGGCACAGATACGCAGTATTTT | CARGLEGTDTQYF